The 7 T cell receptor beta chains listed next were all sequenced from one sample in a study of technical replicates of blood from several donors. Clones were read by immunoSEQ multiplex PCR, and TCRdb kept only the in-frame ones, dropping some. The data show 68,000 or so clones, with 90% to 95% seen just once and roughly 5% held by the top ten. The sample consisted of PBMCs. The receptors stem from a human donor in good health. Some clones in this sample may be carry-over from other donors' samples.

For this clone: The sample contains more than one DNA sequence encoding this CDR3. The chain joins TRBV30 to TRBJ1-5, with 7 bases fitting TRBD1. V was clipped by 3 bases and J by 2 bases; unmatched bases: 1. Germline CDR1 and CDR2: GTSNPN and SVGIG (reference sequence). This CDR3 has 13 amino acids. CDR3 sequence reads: CAWSGQGNQPQHF. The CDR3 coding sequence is TGTGCCTGGAGCGGACAGGGCAATCAGCCCCAGCATTTT.

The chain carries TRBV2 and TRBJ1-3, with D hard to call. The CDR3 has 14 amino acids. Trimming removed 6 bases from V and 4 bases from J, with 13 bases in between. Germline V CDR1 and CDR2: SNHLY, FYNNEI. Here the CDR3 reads CASRAPAGGNTIYF. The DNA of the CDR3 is TGTGCCAGCAGGGCCCCGGCAGGAGGAAACACCATATATTTT.

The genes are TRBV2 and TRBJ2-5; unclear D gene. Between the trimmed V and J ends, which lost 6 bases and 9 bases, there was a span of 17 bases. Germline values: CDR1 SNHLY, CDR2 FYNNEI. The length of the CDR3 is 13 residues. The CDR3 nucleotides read TGTGCCAGCAGCCCGTGGCAGGCGACGGCCCAGTACTTC. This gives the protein CASSPWQATAQYF.

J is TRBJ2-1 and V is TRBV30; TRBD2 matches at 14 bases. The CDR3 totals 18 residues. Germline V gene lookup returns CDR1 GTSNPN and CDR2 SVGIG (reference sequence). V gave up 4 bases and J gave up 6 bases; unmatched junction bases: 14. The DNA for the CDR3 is TGTGCCTGGACCGCGGGGACTAGCGGGAGTTATGGGGGCAATGAGCAGTTCTTC. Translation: CAWTAGTSGSYGGNEQFF. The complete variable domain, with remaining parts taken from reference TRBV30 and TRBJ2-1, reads SQTIHQWPATLVQPVGSPLSLECTVEGTSNPNLYWYRQAAGRGLQLLFYSVGIGQISSEVPQNLSASRPQDRQFILSSKKLLLSDSGFYLCAWTAGTSGSYGGNEQFFGPGTRLTVL.

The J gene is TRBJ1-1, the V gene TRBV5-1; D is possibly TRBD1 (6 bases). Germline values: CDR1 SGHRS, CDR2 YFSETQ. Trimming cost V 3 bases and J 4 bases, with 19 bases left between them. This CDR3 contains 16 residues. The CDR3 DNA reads TGCGCCAGCAGCTCGGGGGGTCTTCCAGGGGCCACTGAAGCTTTCTTT. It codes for CASSSGGLPGATEAFF.

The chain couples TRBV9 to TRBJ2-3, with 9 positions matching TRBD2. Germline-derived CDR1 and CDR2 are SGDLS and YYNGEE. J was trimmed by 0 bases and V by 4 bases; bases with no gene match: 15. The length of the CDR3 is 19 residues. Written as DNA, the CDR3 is TGTGCCAGCAGCCGGAGCGGGGGGCGCGGGACTAGGAGCACAGATACGCAGTATTTT. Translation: CASSRSGGRGTRSTDTQYF.

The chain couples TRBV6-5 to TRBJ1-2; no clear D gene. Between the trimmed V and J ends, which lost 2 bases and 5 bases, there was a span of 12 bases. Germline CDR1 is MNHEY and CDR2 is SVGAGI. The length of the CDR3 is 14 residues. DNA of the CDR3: TGTGCCAGCAGTTACGACACAAAAGGATATGGCTACACCTTC. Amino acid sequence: CASSYDTKGYGYTF.